The T cell receptor beta chain under discussion was sequenced for a study of cytomegalovirus exposure and HLA in healthy donors. PCR employed 60 Vbeta and 13 Jbeta primers. TCRdb keeps only in-frame clones here, not all; method: immunoSEQ multiplex PCR. The sample shows 100,000 to 150,000 clones, over 60% of them seen only once. V was clipped by 6 bases and J by 5 bases; unmatched bases: 5. Germline assignment: CDR1 SQVTM and CDR2 ANQGSEA. The CDR3 sequence is 13 residues long. The chain recombines TRBV29-1 with TRBJ2-7, with 12 nucleotides matching TRBD1. The sequenced sample was PBMCs. The sequence derives from a female donor in good health and CMV-seropositive. CDR3 loop: CSVGQGAFDEQYF. CDR3 DNA sequence: TGCAGCGTGGGACAGGGGGCTTTCGACGAGCAGTACTTC.